This T cell receptor (beta chain) came from a study of long-term antiretroviral therapy in people with HIV. The CDR3 has 15 residues. CDR1 is SGDLS, CDR2 YYNGEE, per germline. J was trimmed by 2 bases and V by 0 bases; bases with no gene match: 3. Survey-level immunoSEQ v3.0 assays were run. The data were produced by immunoSEQ multiplex PCR, yet TCRdb's version contains in-frame clones alone and is incomplete. Among over 9,000 clones listed, around 77% were seen once. This receptor was obtained from a young man with HIV. Sample: unsorted PBMCs, taken 0.4 years before starting antiretroviral therapy. The rearrangement links TRBV9 to TRBJ2-7; 9 bases agree with TRBD2. In DNA, the CDR3 is TGTGCCAGCAGCGTAGCTAGCGGGGACACCTACGAGCAGTACTTC. This translates into CASSVASGDTYEQYF.